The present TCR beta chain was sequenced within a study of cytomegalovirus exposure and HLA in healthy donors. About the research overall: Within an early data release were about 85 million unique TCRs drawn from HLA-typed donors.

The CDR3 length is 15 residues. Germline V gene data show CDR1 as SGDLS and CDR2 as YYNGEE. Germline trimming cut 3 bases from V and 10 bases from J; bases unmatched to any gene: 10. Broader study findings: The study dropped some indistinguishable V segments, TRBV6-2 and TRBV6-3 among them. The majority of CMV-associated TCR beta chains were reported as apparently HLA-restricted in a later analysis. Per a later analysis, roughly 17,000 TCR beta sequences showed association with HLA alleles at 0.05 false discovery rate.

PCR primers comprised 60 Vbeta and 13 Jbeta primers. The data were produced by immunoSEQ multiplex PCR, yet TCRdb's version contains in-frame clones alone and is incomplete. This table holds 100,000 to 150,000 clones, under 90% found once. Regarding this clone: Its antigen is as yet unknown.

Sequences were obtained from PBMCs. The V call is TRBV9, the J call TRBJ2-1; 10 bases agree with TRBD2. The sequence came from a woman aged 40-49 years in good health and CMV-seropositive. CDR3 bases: TGTGCCAGCAGCGCCCCCGGGACTAGCGATTGGGAGCAGTTCTTC. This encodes CASSAPGTSDWEQFF.